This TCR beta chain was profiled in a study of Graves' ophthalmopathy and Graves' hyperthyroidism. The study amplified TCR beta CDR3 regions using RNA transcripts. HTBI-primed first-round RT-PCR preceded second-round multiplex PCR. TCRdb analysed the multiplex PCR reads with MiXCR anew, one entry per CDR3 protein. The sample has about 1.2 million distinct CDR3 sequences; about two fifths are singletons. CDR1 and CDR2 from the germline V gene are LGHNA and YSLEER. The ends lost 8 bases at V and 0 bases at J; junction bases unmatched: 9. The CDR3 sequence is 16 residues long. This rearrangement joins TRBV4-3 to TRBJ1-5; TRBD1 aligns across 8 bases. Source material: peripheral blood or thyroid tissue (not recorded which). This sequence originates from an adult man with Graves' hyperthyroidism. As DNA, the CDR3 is TGCGCCAGCGCGAAAGGGACAGGCAATAGCAATCAGCCCCAGCATTTT. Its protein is CASAKGTGNSNQPQHF.